This TCR beta chain was recovered during a study of human T cells and chemical hapten exposure. Study results and caveats: The study found expanded TCRs formed significantly more large CDR3 similarity clusters than controls. The number of TCRs above 1 in 1000 frequency did not change after DPC sensitization.

This clonotype came up a few times. The antigen is unknown. The CDR3 runs to 14 residues. The germline V and J ends were trimmed by 8 bases and 0 bases, with 12 bases remaining between them. In germline, CDR1 is MDHEN, CDR2 SYDVKM. Time point defined: pre-sensitization, week 0. Sample treatment: therapeutic diphenylcyclopropenone sensitization with weekly scalp DPC. The library labeled individual cDNA molecules by adding unique molecular identifiers to them. Authors' processing steps: Samples ranged from 23,224 to 690,600 TCRs, with a median of 95,638. MiXCR, applied by TCRdb to the RACE reads, yields one record per CDR3 protein. TCRdb, rather than the study authors, made the V and J calls. The sample shows 380,000 or so distinct CDR3 sequences, over 5% of them seen only once.

The TCR originated in a woman aged 18-29 years with alopecia areata. Some clones in this sample may be carry-over from other donors' samples. The rearrangement links TRBV28 to TRBJ2-3; the D is unclear. The input for sequencing was whole blood, taken in connection with sensitization to the hapten diphenylcyclopropenone (DPC). CDR3 amino acids: CASGWTASTDTQYF. DNA of the CDR3: TGTGCCAGCGGTTGGACGGCAAGCACAGATACGCAGTATTTT.